Each of the 5 T cell receptor beta chains below was sequenced from the same sample in a study of early T cells in non-severe SARS-CoV-2 infection. TCRdb reanalysed the 5' RACE reads using MiXCR and keeps one entry per CDR3 protein. The repertoire consists of around 35,000 distinct CDR3 sequences, with about 5.7% occurring once and the leading ten covering around 5%. Source material: whole blood. Receptors were obtained from an adult who was a healthcare worker with PCR-confirmed SARS-CoV-2 infection or an uninfected control (not recorded which).

This clonotype is medium-sized in the sample. The chain recombines TRBV20-1 with TRBJ2-1; D not certain. Trimming shortened V by 0 bases and J by 0 bases, and 15 bases separated the two germline ends. This CDR3 is 17 amino acids long. Germline V CDR1 and CDR2: DFQATT, SNEGSKA (reference sequence). As DNA, the CDR3 is TGCAGTGCTAGAGATCTCTTTGAGCAAAGCTCCTACAATGAGCAGTTCTTC. It encodes CSARDLFEQSSYNEQFF.

There are many counts of this clonotype. V is TRBV30 and J is TRBJ1-2; D is ambiguous. This CDR3 comprises 12 residues. The V gene's germline CDR1 is GTSNPN and CDR2 SVGIG (reference sequence). Trimming removed 4 bases at V and 4 bases at J, with 10 bases between. CDR3 DNA: TGTGCCTGGACCAGACTCGGCTATGGCTACACCTTC. Residues: CAWTRLGYGYTF.

In its sample, this clonotype was seen many times. The CDR3 DNA reads as TGTGCCAGCAGCCCCACCCGTGGGGGCTACGAGCAGTACTTC. Protein sequence: CASSPTRGGYEQYF. The V and J genes are TRBV3-1 and TRBJ2-7, with D perhaps being TRBD1 or TRBD2 (5 bases each). CDR1 LGHDT and CDR2 YNNKEL come from the germline V gene (reference sequence). V was trimmed by 4 bases and J by 3 bases, leaving 13 bases between them. CDR3 length: 14 amino acids.

At least ten counts were recorded for this clonotype. V gene TRBV20-1 combines with J gene TRBJ1-5; tentative D call: TRBD1 (6 bases). Looked up from germline, CDR1 is DFQATT and CDR2 is SNEGSKA (reference sequence). V was shortened by 6 bases and J by 2 bases, with 14 bases between the two germline ends. The CDR3 spans 14 residues. The CDR3 is CSAETGRGNQPQHF. CDR3 sequence (DNA): TGCAGTGCCGAAACAGGGAGAGGCAATCAGCCCCAGCATTTT.

This clonotype was seen only a few times. The CDR3 region is CASSIGDRNEQYF. The CDR3 DNA reads TGTGCCAGTAGTATCGGGGACAGGAACGAGCAGTACTTC. This chain uses TRBV19 with TRBJ2-7, with TRBD1 matching over 8 bases. J lost 5 bases, V lost 3 bases, and 3 bases had no gene match. Germline V gives CDR1 LNHDA, CDR2 SQIVND (reference sequence). This CDR3 has 13 amino acids.